These 23 T cell receptor beta chains were all obtained from the same sample, sequenced in a study of T-cell memory formation after mild COVID-19 (dated by TCRdb to about 2021). Library preparation employed 5' RACE. Sequencing was carried out with an Illumina NovaSeq 6000. TCRdb trimmed public reads at Q25 via fastp, called clones via MiXCR and kept in-frame beta chains. Identical CDR3 protein sequences are pooled into one entry, listed with their most common genes and DNA. A total of more than 350,000 distinct CDR3 sequences appear in this sample, about 17% of them only once. In total, the top ten clones hold 20% to 25% of the sample. Input material: PBMCs or a T cell subset sorted from them (not recorded which). All receptors derive from a man aged 18 to 30 who had mild COVID-19 (a few samples of this study predate the infection). The sample titles of this study are shuffled in the database, so cell type and time point are left out; the donor was told from shared clones.

The chain carries TRBV20-1 and TRBJ2-5; D unclear. CDR3 length: 13 residues. V was shortened by 4 bases and J by 5 bases, with 14 bases between the two germline ends. CDR1 is DFQATT and CDR2 is SNEGSKA in the germline V gene (reference sequence). The CDR3 sequence: CSATRTVDETQYF. In nucleotides, the CDR3 is TGCAGTGCTACACGGACCGTCGATGAGACCCAGTACTTC.

The chain has TRBV11-2 and TRBJ1-2; a weak D match, TRBD1 (5 bases). CDR3 length equals 12 residues. V lost 3 bases to trimming and J lost 7 bases, with 9 bases between them. Germline assignment: CDR1 SGHAT and CDR2 FQNNGV. CDR3 DNA sequence: TGTGCCAGCAGCTTGAACGGGGCTGGCTACACCTTC. Protein sequence: CASSLNGAGYTF.

This clonotype appeared a few times. The V gene is TRBV27, the J gene TRBJ2-5, with 10 nucleotides matching TRBD1. The CDR3 runs to 15 residues. The V and J ends lost 4 bases and 5 bases, in that order; junction bases with no gene match: 7. From germline, CDR1 is MNHEY and CDR2 SMNVEV (reference sequence). CDR3 protein: CASSSGQGSAETQYF. As DNA, the CDR3 is TGTGCCAGCAGTTCGGGACAGGGGTCCGCGGAGACCCAGTACTTC.

V gene TRBV5-1 combines with J gene TRBJ1-4, with 7 bases matching TRBD1. The CDR3 contains 14 residues. CDR1 is SGHRS and CDR2 is YFSETQ in the germline V gene. J gave up 7 bases and V 4 bases, and 7 bases lay outside the gene matches. The chain's CDR3 is CASSPGTAREKLFF. The CDR3 bases are TGCGCCAGCAGCCCTGGGACAGCTCGTGAAAAACTGTTTTTT.

This rearrangement joins TRBV5-4 to TRBJ2-5, with 9 bases identical to TRBD2. CDR1 is SGHNT, CDR2 YYREEE, per germline (reference sequence). The CDR3 length is 17 residues. The V segment lost 1 base and the J segment 4 bases; nucleotides outside the gene matches: 11. The CDR3 bases are TGTGCCAGCAGCTTGAGTCCAGCGGGGGGAGGGCGAGAGACCCAGTACTTC. Amino acids: CASSLSPAGGGRETQYF. The variable domain in full, with the rest retrieved from reference TRBV5-4 and TRBJ2-5, is ETGVTQSPTHLIKTRGQQVTLRCSSQSGHNTVSWYQQALGQGPQFIFQYYREEENGRGNFPPRFSGLQFPNYSSELNVNALELDDSALYLCASSLSPAGGGRETQYFGPGTRLLVL.

The genes are TRBV9 and TRBJ2-1; D possibly uses TRBD1 or TRBD2 (6 bases each). CDR1 is SGDLS, CDR2 YYNGEE, per germline. The CDR3 loop spans 12 amino acids. V was clipped by 4 bases and J by 7 bases, with 9 bases between them. This CDR3 is CASSRGENEQFF. The CDR3 bases are TGTGCCAGCAGCAGGGGGGAGAATGAGCAGTTCTTC.

In DNA form, the CDR3 reads TGCAGTGCTAGAGATAGTGCAGGGAGGTACCAAGAGACCCAGTACTTC. This codes for CSARDSAGRYQETQYF. The chain couples TRBV20-1 to TRBJ2-5; D may be TRBD2 (6 bases). This CDR3 contains 16 residues. V was trimmed by 0 bases and J by 0 bases, leaving 14 bases between them. Germline V lookup: CDR1 DFQATT, CDR2 SNEGSKA (reference sequence).

The chain combines TRBV7-2 with TRBJ2-3; 7 nucleotides agree with TRBD2. Germline trimming cut 5 bases from V and 5 bases from J; bases unmatched to any gene: 4. Germline V CDR1 and CDR2: SGHTA, FQGNSA. The CDR3 contains 13 residues. CDR3 residues: CASSRLAGDTQYF. CDR3 in DNA: TGTGCCAGCAGCCGACTAGCCGGAGATACGCAGTATTTT.

This clonotype was observed a few times. This chain uses TRBV5-1 with TRBJ2-1; 9 positions match TRBD1. Germline CDR1 is SGHRS and CDR2 is YFSETQ. The CDR3 is 15 residues long. The V segment lost 2 bases and the J segment 8 bases; nucleotides outside the gene matches: 8. The DNA of the CDR3 is TGCGCCAGCAGCTTCCGGACAGGGGAGTACGATGAGCAGTTCTTC. Protein: CASSFRTGEYDEQFF.

This clonotype was counted only a few times. The chain couples TRBV6-5 to TRBJ2-7; 9 nucleotides align to TRBD1. Germline assignment: CDR1 MNHEY and CDR2 SVGAGI. With V trimmed by 6 bases and J by 3 bases, 9 bases remained unmatched. CDR3 length equals 15 residues. CDR3 DNA sequence: TGTGCCAGCAGACCCACCGGGACAGGGAACTACGAGCAGTACGTC. It translates to CASRPTGTGNYEQYV.

The sample holds many counts of this clonotype. V is TRBV6-5 and J is TRBJ2-1; D not resolved. Deletions cut 2 bases from V and 0 bases from J, with 2 bases between. CDR1 and CDR2 (germline): MNHEY, SVGAGI. This CDR3 has 13 residues. CDR3 nucleotides: TGTGCCAGCAGTTACAGCTCCTACAATGAGCAGTTCTTC. Protein product: CASSYSSYNEQFF.

The chain recombines TRBV5-1 with TRBJ2-2; D may be TRBD1 (6 bases). The V and J ends lost 4 bases and 5 bases respectively, with 15 bases between them. The CDR3 spans 15 residues. Germline assignment: CDR1 SGHRS and CDR2 YFSETQ. The CDR3 bases are TGCGCCAGCAGCGCAACACTACAGGGAACCGGGGAGCTGTTTTTT. Translating it yields CASSATLQGTGELFF.

DNA of the CDR3: TGTGCCAGCAGCTTAATGCGGGGGGCCGAGCAGTACTTC. It encodes CASSLMRGAEQYF. The chain has TRBV7-3 and TRBJ2-7, with 8 bases lining up with TRBD2. The CDR3 is made up of 13 amino acids. Germline loops: CDR1 SGHTA, CDR2 FQGTGA. Trimming removed 1 base from V and 6 bases from J; junction bases left unmatched: 2.

This clonotype was seen a few times. V gene TRBV7-6 combines with J gene TRBJ1-5, with D uncertain. V was pared by 1 base and J by 4 bases, with 5 bases between. The CDR3 consists of 13 residues. In germline, CDR1 is SGHVS, CDR2 FNYEAQ. The CDR3 is CASSLERNQPQHF. The CDR3 nucleotides read TGTGCCAGCAGCTTAGAGAGGAATCAGCCCCAGCATTTT.

The chain joins TRBV9 to TRBJ2-3; 8 nucleotides agree with TRBD2. The CDR3 spans 16 residues. Germline CDR1 SGDLS, CDR2 YYNGEE. The ends lost 3 bases at V and 2 bases at J; junction bases unmatched: 8. In nucleotides, the CDR3 is TGTGCCAGCAGCGGGGGCACTAGCGGCGACACAGATACGCAGTATTTT. Its translation is CASSGGTSGDTDTQYF.

This clonotype has only a few counts. V is TRBV6-5 and J is TRBJ2-7; unclear D gene. Germline V gene lookup returns CDR1 MNHEY and CDR2 SVGAGI. The CDR3 spans 13 residues. The V end lost 5 bases, the J end lost 6 bases, and 14 bases lay between the germline ends. In DNA, the CDR3 is TGTGCCAGCAGTCCGCGGATTGAAGCCGAGCAGTACGTC. Its protein is CASSPRIEAEQYV.

The chain is built from TRBV5-1 and TRBJ2-7; D is possibly TRBD1 (8 bases). V lost 0 bases to trimming and J lost 3 bases, with 13 bases between them. In germline, CDR1 is SGHRS, CDR2 YFSETQ. CDR3 size: 15 residues. CDR3 nucleotide sequence: TGCGCCAGCAGCTTGGAACAGGGGGGGGTCTACGAGCAGTACTTC. Translation: CASSLEQGGVYEQYF.

This clonotype was counted a few times. The genes are TRBV27 and TRBJ1-4; the D gene is possibly TRBD1 (6 bases). Germline V lookup: CDR1 MNHEY, CDR2 SMNVEV (reference sequence). Trimming removed 6 bases at V and 8 bases at J, with 10 bases between. CDR3 length: 12 residues. In DNA, the CDR3 is TGTGCCAGCAGACACCAGGGGGAAAAACTGTTTTTT. Protein product: CASRHQGEKLFF.

This clonotype was recorded at least ten times. This rearrangement joins TRBV5-1 to TRBJ2-7, with D possibly being TRBD2 (5 bases). This CDR3 spans 13 amino acids. V dropped 0 bases and J dropped 4 bases, with 8 bases sitting between them. CDR1 SGHRS and CDR2 YFSETQ come from the germline V gene. CDR3 loop: CASSLVGGYEQYV. The CDR3 nucleotides are TGCGCCAGCAGCTTGGTAGGCGGGTACGAGCAGTACGTC.

Only a few counts were recorded for this clonotype. In nucleotides, the CDR3 is TGCAGCGTTGACGTCCGGGCCTACGAGCAGTACTTC. Its protein is CSVDVRAYEQYF. The chain couples TRBV29-1 to TRBJ2-7; no clear D. Trimming stripped 3 bases from V and 2 bases from J, with 8 bases between. This CDR3 is 12 amino acids long. Germline assignment: CDR1 SQVTM and CDR2 ANQGSEA.

The rearrangement uses TRBV28 and TRBJ1-2; D gene uncertain. Germline assignment: CDR1 MDHEN and CDR2 SYDVKM. The CDR3 contains 13 residues. V dropped 3 bases and J dropped 4 bases, with 9 bases sitting between them. The CDR3 protein is CASSFRGLYGYTF. The CDR3 nucleotides are TGTGCCAGCAGTTTCCGGGGTCTCTATGGCTACACCTTC.

The sample holds a few counts of this clonotype. The V and J genes are TRBV4-3 and TRBJ1-3; D uncertain. Between the trimmed V and J ends, which lost 0 bases and 4 bases, there was a span of 19 bases. Germline V gives CDR1 LGHNA, CDR2 YSLEER. There are 18 residues in the CDR3. The CDR3 DNA reads TGCGCCAGCAGCCAAGATTATATGGTTCGGGTTTACGGAAACACCATATATTTT. Its protein is CASSQDYMVRVYGNTIYF.

This clonotype was recorded a few times. The genes are TRBV4-1 and TRBJ1-1, with TRBD1 matching 9 bases. Germline V lookup: CDR1 MGHRA, CDR2 YSYEKL. The CDR3 runs 17 residues. V shed 1 base, J shed 4 bases, and the junction held 10 bases outside the gene matches. Here the CDR3 reads CASSQVAPGQGPTEAFF. The DNA for the CDR3 is TGCGCCAGCAGCCAAGTAGCCCCGGGACAGGGTCCCACTGAAGCTTTCTTT.